The clone carrying this T cell receptor beta chain was detected only a few times. This record comes from a study of blood T cells in healthy people across ages. In the study overall: Template-switching capture recovered about one barcoded beta molecule per two T cells.

The length of the CDR3 is 12 residues. V shed 7 bases and J 6 bases; nucleotides not matched to a gene: 7. Germline CDR1 and CDR2: SQVTM and ANQGSEA. For the second PCR, which ran for about 6 to 11 cycles, a sample-barcoded 5' primer and a J-beta primer mix were used. TCRdb passed the 5' RACE reads through MiXCR, listing each CDR3 protein once. The sample consists of about 1.4 million distinct CDR3 sequences, almost 60% of them appearing once. This sequence was found in a man aged 18 to 30 in good health. This chain joins TRBV29-1 and TRBJ1-1; TRBD1 aligns across 8 bases. Input material: blood. CDR3 amino acids: CSGRGQGSEAFF. The CDR3 DNA is TGCAGCGGCCGCGGACAGGGCTCTGAAGCTTTCTTT.